The entry below gives a single TCR beta chain sequence along with its context. Its cognate antigen is unknown. Germline CDR1 and CDR2: SEHNR and FQNEAQ (reference sequence). Trimming removed 5 bases from V and 5 bases from J, with 22 bases in between. The CDR3 loop spans 17 amino acids. This specimen comes from a study of graft-versus-host responses after intestinal transplantation. Produced via immunoSEQ multiplex PCR; TCRdb's table is partial and in-frame only. This table holds some 70,000 clones, more than 75% found once. This receptor was obtained from a human donor who was the organ donor for an intestinal transplant. This chain connects TRBV7-9 to TRBJ2-1; D might be TRBD2 (5 bases). This specimen was unstimulated CD8+ T cells sorted from spleen or lymph node cells, taken before transplant. CDR3 region: CASSPKTGVSIDNEQFF. In DNA, the CDR3 is TGTGCCAGCAGCCCGAAAACCGGGGTATCTATCGACAATGAGCAGTTCTTC.